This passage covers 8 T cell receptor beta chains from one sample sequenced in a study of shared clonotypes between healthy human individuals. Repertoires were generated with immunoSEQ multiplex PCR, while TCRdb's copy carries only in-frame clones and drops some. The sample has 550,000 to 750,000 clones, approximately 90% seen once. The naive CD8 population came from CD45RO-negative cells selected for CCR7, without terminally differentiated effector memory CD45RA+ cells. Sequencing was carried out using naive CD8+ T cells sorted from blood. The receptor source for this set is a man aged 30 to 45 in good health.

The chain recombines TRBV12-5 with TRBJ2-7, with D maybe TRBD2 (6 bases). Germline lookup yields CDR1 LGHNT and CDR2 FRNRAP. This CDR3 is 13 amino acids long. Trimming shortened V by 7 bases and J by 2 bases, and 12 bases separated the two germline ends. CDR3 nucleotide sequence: TGTGCTAGTGCGTTAGGAGGGGCCTACGAGCAGTACTTC. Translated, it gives CASALGGAYEQYF.

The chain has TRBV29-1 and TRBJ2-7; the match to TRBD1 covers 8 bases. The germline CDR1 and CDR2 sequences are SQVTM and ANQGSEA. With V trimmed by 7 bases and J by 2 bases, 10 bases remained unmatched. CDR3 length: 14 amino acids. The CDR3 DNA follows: TGCAGCGCCGGGACAGGACATAACACCTACGAGCAGTACTTC. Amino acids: CSAGTGHNTYEQYF.

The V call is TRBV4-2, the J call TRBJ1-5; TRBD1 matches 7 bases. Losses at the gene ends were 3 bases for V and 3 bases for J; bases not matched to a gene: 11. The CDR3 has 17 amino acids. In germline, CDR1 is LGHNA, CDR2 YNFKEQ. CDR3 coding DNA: TGTGCCAGCAGCCAGGGGGGAACAGGGGAGGCCAATCAGCCCCAGCATTTT. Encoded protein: CASSQGGTGEANQPQHF.

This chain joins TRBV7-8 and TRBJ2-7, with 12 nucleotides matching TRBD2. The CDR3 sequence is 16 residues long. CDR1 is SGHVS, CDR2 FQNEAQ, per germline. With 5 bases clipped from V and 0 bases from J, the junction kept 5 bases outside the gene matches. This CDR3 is CASSPETSGGSYEQYF. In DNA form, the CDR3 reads TGTGCCAGCAGCCCAGAGACTAGCGGGGGCTCCTACGAGCAGTACTTC. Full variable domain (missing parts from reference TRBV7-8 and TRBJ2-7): GAGVSQSPRYKVAKRGQDVALRCDPISGHVSLFWYQQALGQGPEFLTYFQNEAQLDKSGLPSDRFFAERPEGSVSTLKIQRTQQEDSAVYLCASSPETSGGSYEQYFGPGTRLTVT.

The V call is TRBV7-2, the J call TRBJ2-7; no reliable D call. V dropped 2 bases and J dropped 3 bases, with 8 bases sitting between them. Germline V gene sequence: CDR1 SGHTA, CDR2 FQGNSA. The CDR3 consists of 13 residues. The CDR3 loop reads CASSLNSVYEQYF. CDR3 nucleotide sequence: TGTGCCAGCAGCTTAAACAGTGTCTACGAGCAGTACTTC.

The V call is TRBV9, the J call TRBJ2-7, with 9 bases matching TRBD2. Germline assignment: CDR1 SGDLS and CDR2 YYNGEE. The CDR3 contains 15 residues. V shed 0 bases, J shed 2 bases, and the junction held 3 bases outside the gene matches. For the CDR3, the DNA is TGTGCCAGCAGCGTAGCTAGCGGGACGGCCTACGAGCAGTACTTC. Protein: CASSVASGTAYEQYF.

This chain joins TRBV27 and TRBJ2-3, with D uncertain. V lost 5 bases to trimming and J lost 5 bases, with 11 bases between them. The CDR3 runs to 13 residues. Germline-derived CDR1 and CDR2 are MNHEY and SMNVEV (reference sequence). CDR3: CASSIGPIDTQYF. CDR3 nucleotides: TGTGCCAGCAGTATCGGACCTATAGATACGCAGTATTTT.

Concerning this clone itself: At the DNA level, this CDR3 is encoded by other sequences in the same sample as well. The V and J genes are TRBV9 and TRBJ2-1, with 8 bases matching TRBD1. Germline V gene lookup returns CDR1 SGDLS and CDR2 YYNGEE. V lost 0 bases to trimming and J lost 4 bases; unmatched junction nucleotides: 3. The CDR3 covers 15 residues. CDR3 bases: TGTGCCAGCAGCGTAGTTGGGACAGGATACAATGAGCAGTTCTTC. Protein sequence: CASSVVGTGYNEQFF.